This paragraph covers one T cell receptor beta chain sequence. No antigen is known for it. The CDR3 length is 15 residues. Germline V lookup: CDR1 MNHNY, CDR2 SVGAGI (reference sequence). The V gene lost 0 bases and the J gene lost 0 bases, with 7 bases spanning the gap. This entry is derived from a study of T cells in localized non-small cell lung cancer. Whole-study results and caveats: The highest T cell clonality was in uninvolved adjacent lung, above tumor. There was an association of higher blood T cell density with longer overall survival. When the top 100 tumor clones were examined, a median approximately 57 of them also appeared in the adjacent lung, which was paired and uninvolved.

Some clones are missing from TCRdb's copy, which holds only in-frame ones; the method was immunoSEQ multiplex PCR. Altogether roughly 30,000 clones are present, about nine tenths being singletons, with the ten largest covering about 4.4%. The gene calls are TRBV6-6 and TRBJ2-3; no reliable D call. Sample: peripheral blood mononuclear cells, taken before any cancer treatment. This TCR derives from a woman aged 40-70 years with stage III lung adenocarcinoma. The DNA for the CDR3 is TGTGCCAGCAGTTACTCGCCAGCTAGCACAGATACGCAGTATTTT. Protein sequence: CASSYSPASTDTQYF.